The 30 T cell receptor beta chains presented below share a single source sample, sequenced in a study of T-cell reconstitution after alpha-beta-depleted transplantation in children (dated by TCRdb to 2016 to 2018). Per the publication, the treatment or condition label means: allogeneic hematopoietic cell transplantation with graft depleted of TCRalphabeta T cells and CD19 B cells. The library was made by PCR. Sequencing was performed on an Illumina HiSeq 2500. Molecular barcoding was employed in the preparation of TCR libraries, with unique molecular identifiers being used to normalize TCRbeta repertoire quantification. TCRdb reprocessed the public reads (quality trimming at Q25 with fastp, clone calling with MiXCR) and kept in-frame beta chains. Each CDR3 protein appears once, grouped with its most common genes and DNA. The sample table shows about 98,000 distinct CDR3 sequences, and around 7.8% are seen once. The ten biggest clones cover 16% of the sample.

Sequences were derived from PBMCs, sampled before TCRalphabeta/CD19-depleted stem cell transplant. The origin of the receptors is a boy between 2 and 15 years old with acute lymphoblastic leukemia, due to receive a stem cell transplant.

The chain recombines TRBV11-3 with TRBJ2-3; tentative D call: TRBD2 (5 bases). The CDR3 consists of 14 residues. CDR1 SGHNT and CDR2 YENEEA come from the germline V gene. V was pared by 0 bases and J by 3 bases, with 7 bases between. The CDR3 DNA reads as TGTGCCAGCAGCTTAGATGGCGGGACAGATACGCAGTATTTT. Translation: CASSLDGGTDTQYF.

By share, this clonotype counts as medium-sized. The J gene is TRBJ2-2, the V gene TRBV6-5; D tentatively fits TRBD1 or TRBD2 (7 bases each). The V gene's germline CDR1 is MNHEY and CDR2 SVGAGI. CDR3 size: 14 residues. V lost 11 bases and J 5 bases, leaving 18 bases between the germline ends. In DNA, the CDR3 is TGTGCCGGACGGGGAGGGGGCGAGACCGGGGAGCTGTTTTTT. Amino acid sequence: CAGRGGGETGELFF.

This clonotype was counted between two and nine times. The chain employs TRBV6-5 and TRBJ2-3; 7 bases are a match to TRBD1. The CDR3 consists of 15 residues. CDR1 MNHEY and CDR2 SVGAGI come from the germline V gene. J was trimmed by 1 base and V by 6 bases; bases with no gene match: 7. The CDR3 sequence is CASSPQGYGTDTQYF. For the CDR3, the DNA is TGTGCCAGCAGCCCACAGGGGTACGGCACAGATACGCAGTATTTT.

A few counts support this clonotype. The chain uses TRBV5-1 and TRBJ1-2; D is unresolved. Germline-derived CDR1 and CDR2 are SGHRS and YFSETQ. Trimming stripped 4 bases from V and 8 bases from J, with 18 bases between. The CDR3 consists of 14 residues. The CDR3, as DNA: TGCGCCAGCAGCCGGGTGGGCAGTCCTAGGGGCTACACCTTC. Protein: CASSRVGSPRGYTF.

This clonotype showed up many times. The chain recombines TRBV5-1 with TRBJ2-5, with TRBD2 as a possible D gene (7 bases). V lost 4 bases to trimming and J lost 5 bases, with 18 bases between them. Germline V gene lookup returns CDR1 SGHRS and CDR2 YFSETQ. The CDR3 extends over 15 amino acids. CDR3 in DNA: TGCGCCAGCAGCGGGACAAGCGGGGTAGGGGAGACCCAGTACTTC. Translated, it gives CASSGTSGVGETQYF.

J is TRBJ1-2 and V is TRBV6-5; no clear D. Germline CDR1 and CDR2: MNHEY and SVGAGI. V was pared by 2 bases and J by 8 bases, with 24 bases between. The CDR3 runs 17 residues. CDR3: CASSYGGWASPPVGYTF. DNA of the CDR3: TGTGCCAGCAGTTACGGAGGGTGGGCCTCACCCCCAGTAGGCTACACCTTC.

CDR3 sequence: CASRGGRGTQYF. The CDR3 DNA reads TGCGCCAGCCGCGGGGGGAGGGGGACCCAGTACTTC. The gene calls are TRBV10-2 and TRBJ2-5; 8 bases agree with TRBD2. The CDR3 length is 12 residues. The germline CDR1 and CDR2 sequences are WSHSY and SAAADI. Unmatched junction bases numbered 6, after V lost 8 bases and J lost 7 bases.

The chain joins TRBV19 to TRBJ2-7, with D perhaps TRBD1 (5 bases). The CDR3 covers 14 residues. V was shortened by 5 bases and J by 4 bases, with 15 bases between the two germline ends. From germline, CDR1 is LNHDA and CDR2 SQIVND (reference sequence). CDR3 sequence: CASSAFQGRYEQYF. In DNA form, the CDR3 reads TGTGCCAGTAGTGCCTTCCAGGGTAGGTACGAGCAGTACTTC. The whole variable domain, filled in from reference TRBV19 and TRBJ2-7, reads DGGITQSPKYLFRKEGQNVTLSCEQNLNHDAMYWYRQDPGQGLRLIYYSQIVNDFQKGDIAEGYSVSREKKESFPLTVTSAQKNPTAFYLCASSAFQGRYEQYFGPGTRLTVT.

This clonotype was seen at least ten times. In nucleotides, the CDR3 is TGTGCCAGCAGCGTAGCGGGACACCCTGAAGCTTTCTTT. Translated, it gives CASSVAGHPEAFF. This chain uses TRBV9 with TRBJ1-1, with D tentatively TRBD1 (6 bases). The CDR3 has 13 amino acids. Between the trimmed V and J ends, which lost 0 bases and 6 bases, there was a span of 9 bases. Germline lookup yields CDR1 SGDLS and CDR2 YYNGEE. The full variable domain, rest sourced from reference TRBV9 and TRBJ1-1, is DSGVTQTPKHLITATGQRVTLRCSPRSGDLSVYWYQQSLDQGLQFLIQYYNGEERAKGNILERFSAQQFPDLHSELNLSSLELGDSALYFCASSVAGHPEAFFGQGTRLTVV.

This clonotype came up many times. The rearrangement uses TRBV7-2 and TRBJ2-1; D tentatively fits TRBD1 or TRBD2 (5 bases each). The V gene's germline CDR1 is SGHTA and CDR2 FQGNSA. V lost 1 base and J lost 7, with 8 bases in between. CDR3 length equals 13 residues. CDR3 in DNA: TGTGCCAGCAGCTTAGTTGGGGGTAATGAGCAGTTCTTC. This codes for CASSLVGGNEQFF. Full variable domain (missing parts from reference TRBV7-2 and TRBJ2-1): GAGVSQSPSNKVTEKGKDVELRCDPISGHTALYWYRQSLGQGLEFLIYFQGNSAPDKSGLPSDRFSAERTGGSVSTLTIQRTQQEDSAVYLCASSLVGGNEQFFGPGTRLTVL.

This chain connects TRBV4-1 to TRBJ1-5; 11 nucleotides align to TRBD1. The J segment lost 3 bases and the V segment lost 4 bases, leaving 5 bases of the junction unmatched. CDR3 length: 16 amino acids. CDR1 MGHRA and CDR2 YSYEKL come from the germline V gene. This CDR3 reads CASSREGQGDNQPQHF. In DNA, the CDR3 is TGCGCCAGCAGCCGAGAGGGACAGGGGGACAATCAGCCCCAGCATTTT.

There are many counts of this clonotype. The V and J genes are TRBV19 and TRBJ2-3; TRBD2 matches at 10 bases. CDR3 size: 16 residues. The V segment lost 4 bases and the J segment 5 bases; nucleotides outside the gene matches: 9. Germline V gene lookup returns CDR1 LNHDA and CDR2 SQIVND (reference sequence). The CDR3 DNA sequence: TGTGCCAGTAGTACTCTTAGCGGGGGGAATGGAGATACGCAGTATTTT. Amino acid sequence: CASSTLSGGNGDTQYF.

This clonotype was detected ten times or more. The chain is built from TRBV7-9 and TRBJ2-5; a weak D match, TRBD2 (6 bases). This CDR3 contains 16 residues. The germline CDR1 and CDR2 sequences are SEHNR and FQNEAQ (reference sequence). Trimming shortened V by 3 bases and J by 1 base, and 15 bases separated the two germline ends. The CDR3 coding sequence is TGTGCCAGCAGCTTTGGGGGGAGCGCCGGCCAAGAGACCCAGTACTTC. It yields the protein CASSFGGSAGQETQYF.

The chain has TRBV6-1 and TRBJ1-5; 11 positions agree with TRBD1. Per germline, CDR1 MNHNS and CDR2 SASEGT. CDR3 length: 16 residues. The V gene end was trimmed by 11 bases and the J gene end by 5 bases; junction bases not matched to a gene: 14. CDR3 loop: CAAQLLPGQGDQPQHF. DNA of the CDR3: TGTGCCGCTCAACTCTTACCGGGACAGGGGGATCAGCCCCAGCATTTT.

This clonotype was observed a few times. The chain links TRBV20-1 to TRBJ1-5, with D perhaps matching TRBD1 (6 bases). This CDR3 is built from 15 residues. With 0 bases removed from V and 0 bases from J, the gap between germline ends came to 9 bases. CDR1 and CDR2 from the germline V gene are DFQATT and SNEGSKA (reference sequence). The CDR3, as DNA: TGCAGTGCTAGAGATGGGACAAATAGCAATCAGCCCCAGCATTTT. Translation: CSARDGTNSNQPQHF.

This clonotype was seen only a few times. The chain couples TRBV7-2 to TRBJ1-6, with TRBD1 matching 9 bases. The V segment lost 5 bases and the J segment 4 bases; nucleotides outside the gene matches: 6. CDR3 length equals 16 residues. Germline V lookup: CDR1 SGHTA, CDR2 FQGNSA. The CDR3 sequence is CASSLRTGVYNSPLHF. The DNA for the CDR3 is TGTGCCAGCAGCCTCCGGACAGGGGTTTATAATTCACCCCTCCACTTT.

The V call is TRBV20-1, the J call TRBJ2-5; D is possibly TRBD1 or TRBD2 (6 bases each). This CDR3 comprises 13 residues. Germline CDR1 and CDR2: DFQATT and SNEGSKA (reference sequence). Trimming removed 2 bases from V and 3 bases from J, with 10 bases in between. The CDR3 is CSARNRGEETQYF. In nucleotides, the CDR3 is TGCAGTGCTAGAAATAGGGGGGAAGAGACCCAGTACTTC.

This clonotype turned up a few times. The V gene is TRBV6-1, the J gene TRBJ1-2; D is perhaps TRBD1 (6 bases). The CDR3 covers 13 residues. Germline CDR1 and CDR2: MNHNS and SASEGT. Deletions cut 1 base from V and 3 bases from J, with 6 bases between. The CDR3 nucleotides read TGTGCCAGCAGTGAAGAGGGGGACTATGGCTACACCTTC. It yields the protein CASSEEGDYGYTF.

This clonotype was picked up a small number of times. V gene TRBV7-8 combines with J gene TRBJ1-2; TRBD1 matches at 9 bases. The CDR3 is 14 amino acids. V shed 1 base and J 8 bases; nucleotides not matched to a gene: 5. Germline CDR1 SGHVS, CDR2 FQNEAQ. The CDR3 loop reads CASSLERTGEGYTF. CDR3 bases: TGTGCCAGCAGCTTAGAACGGACAGGGGAGGGCTACACCTTC. Supplemented by reference TRBV7-8 and TRBJ1-2, the full variable domain reads GAGVSQSPRYKVAKRGQDVALRCDPISGHVSLFWYQQALGQGPEFLTYFQNEAQLDKSGLPSDRFFAERPEGSVSTLKIQRTQQEDSAVYLCASSLERTGEGYTFGSGTRLTVV.

This clonotype was seen a handful of times. This chain uses TRBV29-1 with TRBJ2-1, with TRBD2 as a possible D gene (6 bases). Germline CDR1 SQVTM, CDR2 ANQGSEA. The CDR3 is made up of 14 amino acids. The ends were cut back, 5 bases at V and 8 bases at J, with 19 bases in the middle. CDR3 in amino acids: CSVSRDSNFDEQFF. The CDR3 nucleotides read TGCAGCGTTTCCCGGGACTCAAATTTTGATGAGCAGTTCTTC.

This clonotype was observed a few times. V usage is TRBV6-5 and J usage is TRBJ1-4; 10 nucleotides line up with TRBD1. V was pared by 4 bases and J by 8 bases, with 7 bases of the junction left unmatched. In germline, CDR1 is MNHEY, CDR2 SVGAGI. There are 15 residues in the CDR3. The CDR3 DNA reads TGTGCCAGCAGTTCACCGGGACAGGGGCTCGAAAAACTGTTTTTT. This translates into CASSSPGQGLEKLFF.

This clonotype occurred many times. This chain connects TRBV9 to TRBJ2-2; D is unclear. The CDR3 has 13 amino acids. V lost 3 bases and J 4 bases, leaving 7 bases between the germline ends. The V gene's germline CDR1 is SGDLS and CDR2 YYNGEE. CDR3 protein: CASSAWGTGELFF. The CDR3 coding sequence is TGTGCCAGCAGCGCTTGGGGCACCGGGGAGCTGTTTTTT.

The rearrangement joins TRBV7-2 to TRBJ1-5; no firm D call. Germline-derived CDR1 and CDR2 are SGHTA and FQGNSA. V lost 1 base and J 7 bases, leaving 5 bases between the germline ends. The CDR3 has 12 amino acids. CDR3 protein: CASSLDWQPQHF. The CDR3 DNA follows: TGTGCCAGCAGCTTAGACTGGCAGCCCCAGCATTTT.

This clonotype was counted at least ten times. The chain recombines TRBV5-1 with TRBJ1-1, with D uncertain. Trimming took off 4 bases at V and 3 bases at J, with 10 bases between the two ends. The CDR3 extends over 13 amino acids. CDR1 and CDR2 from the germline V gene are SGHRS and YFSETQ. The CDR3 is CASSPDGDTEAFF. CDR3 coding DNA: TGCGCCAGCAGCCCCGACGGAGACACTGAAGCTTTCTTT.

This sequence joins TRBV5-1 and TRBJ2-7; 11 nucleotides line up with TRBD2. This CDR3 is 13 amino acids long. Per germline, CDR1 SGHRS and CDR2 YFSETQ. Trimming at V came to 3 bases and at J to 7 bases, leaving 3 bases not matched to a gene. CDR3 loop: CASSSSGGIEQYF. The CDR3 coding sequence is TGCGCCAGCAGCTCTAGCGGGGGGATTGAGCAGTACTTC. Full variable domain (rest looked up from reference TRBV5-1 and TRBJ2-7): KAGVTQTPRYLIKTRGQQVTLSCSPISGHRSVSWYQQTPGQGLQFLFEYFSETQRNKGNFPGRFSGRQFSNSRSEMNVSTLELGDSALYLCASSSSGGIEQYFGPGTRLTVT.

This clonotype appeared a few times. CDR3 loop: CASSFPNSPLHF. CDR3 bases: TGTGCCAGCAGTTTTCCGAATTCACCCCTCCACTTT. The rearrangement links TRBV27 to TRBJ1-6, with unresolved D. The CDR3 has 12 residues. Germline CDR1 reads MNHEY; CDR2 reads SMNVEV (reference sequence). Trimming pared 3 bases from V and 7 bases from J, leaving 4 bases between.

This clonotype was seen repeatedly, ten times or more. The genes are TRBV9 and TRBJ1-3; D call uncertain. The CDR3 has 13 amino acids. Trimming removed 6 bases from V and 3 bases from J, with 10 bases in between. Germline CDR1 is SGDLS and CDR2 is YYNGEE. CDR3 protein: CASNGEGGNTIYF. CDR3 bases: TGTGCCAGCAATGGGGAAGGTGGAAACACCATATATTTT.

This clonotype was counted a few times. The chain employs TRBV11-2 and TRBJ1-1; D may be TRBD1 (5 bases). This CDR3 contains 14 residues. Germline assignment: CDR1 SGHAT and CDR2 FQNNGV. The V end was cut by 3 bases, the J end by 4 bases, with 12 bases between. The CDR3 spells CASSLSPGGTEAFF. DNA of the CDR3: TGTGCCAGCAGCTTGAGTCCCGGGGGCACTGAAGCTTTCTTT. Full variable domain (remainder filled in from reference TRBV11-2 and TRBJ1-1): EAGVAQSPRYKIIEKRQSVAFWCNPISGHATLYWYQQILGQGPKLLIQFQNNGVVDDSQLPKDRFSAERLKGVDSTLKIQPAKLEDSAVYLCASSLSPGGTEAFFGQGTRLTVV.

The V gene is TRBV24-1, the J gene TRBJ2-3; D gene unclear. This CDR3 has 15 amino acids. V gave up 3 bases and J gave up 2 bases, with 11 bases separating them. From germline, CDR1 is KGHDR and CDR2 SFDVKD. The DNA for the CDR3 is TGTGCCACCAGTGATCTTGAGGCAGACACAGATACGCAGTATTTT. Translating gives CATSDLEADTDTQYF.

The sample holds many counts of this clonotype. This chain connects TRBV12-3 or TRBV12-4 to TRBJ2-1, with D possibly matching TRBD1 (6 bases). This CDR3 has 13 residues. Trimming left V 6 bases short and J 7 bases short, with 13 bases between. This CDR3 reads CASSIIRGNEQFF. The CDR3 DNA reads TGTGCCAGCAGCATCATAAGGGGGAATGAGCAGTTCTTC.